The clone carrying this TCR beta chain occurred many times. Its antigen is not known. Alongside a J-beta primer mix, a sample-barcoded 5' primer served in a second PCR lasting roughly 6 to 11 cycles. A 12-random-nucleotide template-switch adaptor tagged each cDNA molecule. Via MiXCR, TCRdb re-called the 5' RACE reads, giving one row per CDR3 protein. The sample records about 590,000 distinct CDR3 sequences, about 30% being singletons. These data come from a study of blood T cells in healthy people across ages. Study-wide results and caveats: Older age coincided with a roughly linear decline in TCR beta diversity per million T cells. When one million T cells were used, diversity estimates were thought to be underestimates. Observed TCR beta diversity showed a strong correlation with the percentage of naive T cells as measured by flow cytometry.

The germline gives CDR1 SGHVS, CDR2 FQNEAQ. There are 14 residues in the CDR3. V was cut by 1 base and J by 5 bases, with 9 bases left in between. This TCR derives from a woman of 80 years or more in good health. Source material: blood. This chain links TRBV7-8 with TRBJ1-5; D is unclear. The DNA of the CDR3 is TGTGCCAGCAGCTTAGAGACGGACGATCAGCCCCAGCATTTT. It encodes CASSLETDDQPQHF.